This entry lists 19 T cell receptor beta chains sequenced from one sample in a study of OX40 agonist ivuxolimab in advanced cancers. The method was immunoSEQ multiplex PCR; TCRdb's version includes in-frame clones alone and lacks a portion of them. In the table there are under 55,000 clones, 75% to 90% of which are singletons. Sequenced here: CD4+ or CD8+ T cells sorted from blood, sampled in a trial of the OX40 agonist ivuxolimab. These receptor sequences come from an adult with an advanced solid tumor such as melanoma, head and neck, liver or kidney cancer.

In its sample, this clone was seen once. This rearrangement joins TRBV5-1 to TRBJ2-7, with 10 positions matching TRBD2. The germline V gene has CDR1 SGHRS and CDR2 YFSETQ. The CDR3 covers 17 residues. The junction had 9 bases not matched to a gene; V was cut back by 0 bases and J by 3 bases. Here the CDR3 reads CASSLAASGSLNYEQYF. The CDR3, as DNA: TGCGCCAGCAGCTTGGCGGCTAGCGGGAGTCTCAACTACGAGCAGTACTTC.

The J gene is TRBJ2-7, the V gene TRBV28; D perhaps matches TRBD2 (5 bases). The CDR3 is 15 amino acids. Germline CDR1 reads MDHEN; CDR2 reads SYDVKM. Trimming shortened V by 2 bases and J by 0 bases, and 11 bases separated the two germline ends. The DNA for the CDR3 is TGTGCCAGCAGTTTAGTTTTAGGGAGCTCCTACGAGCAGTACTTC. It translates to CASSLVLGSSYEQYF.

A few counts support this clone. The chain couples TRBV7-2 to TRBJ2-7; 10 nucleotides line up with TRBD1. CDR3 length: 14 residues. The germline V gene encodes CDR1 SGHTA and CDR2 FQGNSA. J gave up 2 bases and V 7 bases, and 5 bases lay outside the gene matches. The CDR3 loop reads CASTLGTGAYEQYF. For the CDR3, the DNA is TGTGCCAGCACTCTTGGGACAGGGGCCTACGAGCAGTACTTC. The full variable domain, rest sourced from reference TRBV7-2 and TRBJ2-7, is GAGVSQSPSNKVTEKGKDVELRCDPISGHTALYWYRQSLGQGLEFLIYFQGNSAPDKSGLPSDRFSAERTGGSVSTLTIQRTQQEDSAVYLCASTLGTGAYEQYFGPGTRLTVT.

This chain uses TRBV5-1 with TRBJ2-1; a possible D gene is TRBD2 (6 bases). Germline lookup yields CDR1 SGHRS and CDR2 YFSETQ. V was shortened by 0 bases and J by 6 bases, with 16 bases between the two germline ends. This CDR3 is built from 16 residues. In DNA, the CDR3 is TGCGCCAGCAGCTTGGGTCAGGGCGGGGAGGTCAATGAGCAGTTCTTC. Its protein product is CASSLGQGGEVNEQFF.

This clone occurred once. The rearrangement links TRBV19 to TRBJ2-7; D might be TRBD1 (6 bases). Germline V gives CDR1 LNHDA, CDR2 SQIVND (reference sequence). The CDR3 covers 14 residues. Trimming stripped 10 bases from V and 0 bases from J, with 16 bases between. Written as DNA, the CDR3 is TGTGCCACCTTACCAGGGGCTTCCTCCTACGAGCAGTACGTC. It yields the protein CATLPGASSYEQYV.

This sequence joins TRBV19 and TRBJ2-5; a possible D gene is TRBD1 (6 bases). The CDR3 sequence is 14 residues long. Trimming cost V 4 bases and J 6 bases, with 15 bases left between them. Germline CDR1 and CDR2: LNHDA and SQIVND (reference sequence). The DNA of the CDR3 is TGTGCCAGTAGTAGGGGGCAGGGCAGGCAGACCCAGTACTTC. It codes for CASSRGQGRQTQYF. The full variable domain, with the rest looked up from reference TRBV19 and TRBJ2-5, is DGGITQSPKYLFRKEGQNVTLSCEQNLNHDAMYWYRQDPGQGLRLIYYSQIVNDFQKGDIAEGYSVSREKKESFPLTVTSAQKNPTAFYLCASSRGQGRQTQYFGPGTRLLVL.

This clone was observed a single time. V and J are TRBV4-3 and TRBJ2-5, with 10 bases fitting TRBD1. The V segment lost 0 bases and the J segment 1 base; nucleotides outside the gene matches: 5. CDR3 length: 17 residues. Germline values: CDR1 LGHNA, CDR2 YSLEER. The chain's CDR3 is CASSQDLRQGAQETQYF. CDR3 DNA sequence: TGCGCCAGCAGCCAAGATTTGAGACAGGGGGCCCAAGAGACCCAGTACTTC.

This rearrangement joins TRBV30 to TRBJ1-3; 9 bases line up with TRBD1. This CDR3 spans 16 amino acids. Germline V gives CDR1 GTSNPN, CDR2 SVGIG (reference sequence). The trim removed 2 bases at V and 2 bases at J, leaving 7 bases unmatched. The CDR3 is CAWSRDRVSTGNTIYF. The CDR3 nucleotides read TGTGCCTGGAGTCGGGACAGGGTGTCTACTGGAAACACCATATATTTT.

The chain couples TRBV5-3 to TRBJ2-5; 8 nucleotides line up with TRBD1. TRBV5-3 is known as an ORF, though its function is uncertain. CDR3 length: 14 amino acids. The ends lost 3 bases at V and 4 bases at J; junction bases unmatched: 5. The CDR3 spells CARSSQGVRETQYF. The CDR3 DNA follows: TGTGCCAGAAGCTCACAGGGGGTGCGAGAGACCCAGTACTTC.

This sequence joins TRBV5-3 and TRBJ2-3; no firm D call. TRBV5-3 is filed as an ORF, its function uncertain. V lost 4 bases and J 6 bases, leaving 15 bases between the germline ends. The CDR3 consists of 14 residues. CDR3 sequence (DNA): TGTGCCAGAAGCCCCGATGTTGGTCCGGATACGCAGTATTTT. Translated: CARSPDVGPDTQYF.

V and J are TRBV18 and TRBJ1-2; tentative D call: TRBD1 (6 bases). The CDR3 totals 12 residues. CDR1 and CDR2 (germline): KGHSH, LQKENI. The V and J ends lost 6 bases and 8 bases respectively, with 13 bases between them. The CDR3 coding sequence is TGTGCCAGCTCGGGCAGGGGAGAAGGCTACACCTTC. This gives the protein CASSGRGEGYTF.

V is TRBV2 and J is TRBJ1-4; TRBD1 matches at 7 bases. This CDR3 is built from 14 residues. CDR1 is SNHLY and CDR2 is FYNNEI in the germline V gene. V shed 6 bases and J 3 bases; nucleotides not matched to a gene: 4. The CDR3 loop reads CASRTTGSNEKLFF. The CDR3 DNA reads TGTGCCAGCAGAACGACAGGGTCTAATGAAAAACTGTTTTTT.

The V and J genes are TRBV28 and TRBJ2-1; 8 bases map to TRBD2. The CDR3 covers 15 residues. The germline CDR1 and CDR2 sequences are MDHEN and SYDVKM. V shed 5 bases and J 4 bases; nucleotides not matched to a gene: 7. CDR3 bases: TGTGCCAGCAGTCCCTGGACGGGGGGGTACAATGAGCAGTTCTTC. Translation: CASSPWTGGYNEQFF.

Comment on this clone: At one of its ends the junction is not consistent with the germline gene, which may arise from a read error. The V and J genes are TRBV5-1 and TRBJ2-5, with D tentatively TRBD1 or TRBD2 (5 bases each). This CDR3 comprises 15 residues. Germline CDR1 reads SGHRS; CDR2 reads YFSETQ. The CDR3 bases are TGCGCCAGCAGCTTGCGACTTCCGGGGCAAGGGACCCAGTACTTC. This codes for CASSLRLPGQGTQYF.

This clone was observed a handful of times. The gene calls are TRBV7-2 and TRBJ1-5; D uncertain. Germline CDR1 and CDR2: SGHTA and FQGNSA. CDR3 length equals 13 residues. V was clipped by 6 bases and J by 3 bases, with 9 bases between them. CDR3 region: CASSPSINQPQHF. In nucleotides, the CDR3 is TGTGCCAGCAGTCCTAGTATCAATCAGCCCCAGCATTTT.

The J gene is TRBJ1-5, the V gene TRBV19; D call uncertain. The CDR3 is 13 amino acids. Trimming took off 5 bases at V and 4 bases at J, with 9 bases between the two ends. The germline V gene has CDR1 LNHDA and CDR2 SQIVND (reference sequence). The chain's CDR3 is CASSQDLNQPQHF. The CDR3 region has the DNA TGTGCCAGTAGTCAGGACCTGAATCAGCCCCAGCATTTT.

V is TRBV28 and J is TRBJ1-1; no clear D gene. Trimming shortened V by 7 bases and J by 8 bases, and 20 bases separated the two germline ends. The CDR3 contains 14 residues. Germline-derived CDR1 and CDR2 are MDHEN and SYDVKM. CDR3 loop: CASNSLPAMAEAFF. DNA of the CDR3: TGTGCCAGCAATTCCCTCCCGGCAATGGCAGAAGCTTTCTTT.

This clone was observed a single time. The rearrangement uses TRBV5-4 and TRBJ2-7; D gene ambiguous. The CDR3 loop spans 14 amino acids. V lost 0 bases and J lost 2, with 9 bases in between. CDR1 and CDR2 from the germline V gene are SGHNT and YYREEE (reference sequence). As DNA, the CDR3 is TGTGCCAGCAGCTTGGCCGCGCCCCCCTACGAGCAGTACTTC. This gives the protein CASSLAAPPYEQYF.

This clone was observed a handful of times. The chain joins TRBV9 to TRBJ1-2; 8 bases line up with TRBD1. Germline trimming cut 0 bases from V and 3 bases from J; bases unmatched to any gene: 10. The germline V gene encodes CDR1 SGDLS and CDR2 YYNGEE. This CDR3 region has 17 residues. CDR3 nucleotide sequence: TGTGCCAGCAGCGTAGTGCCGGGAGGACAGGGAGACTATGGCTACACCTTC. Its translation: CASSVVPGGQGDYGYTF.